What follows are 32 T cell receptor beta chains derived from one specimen sequenced in a study of cytomegalovirus exposure and HLA in healthy donors. The PCR was carried out with 60 Vbeta primers and 13 Jbeta primers. Measured with immunoSEQ multiplex PCR; TCRdb has only the in-frame clones, and not every one. In the table there are around 110,000 clones, approximately 80% of which are singletons. The material sequenced was PBMCs. Source of these receptors: a male donor in good health and CMV-seronegative.

The chain carries TRBV6-1 and TRBJ1-2; tentatively, D is TRBD1 (5 bases). V was pared by 2 bases and J by 4 bases, with 11 bases between. Germline values: CDR1 MNHNS, CDR2 SASEGT. This CDR3 is built from 14 residues. CDR3 coding DNA: TGTGCCAGCAGTGAAACGCTGACAGTCTATGGCTACACCTTC. This encodes CASSETLTVYGYTF.

This clone was detected once. This rearrangement joins TRBV30 to TRBJ1-2, with TRBD1 as a possible D gene (5 bases). V was clipped by 1 base and J by 8 bases, with 8 bases between them. Germline V CDR1 and CDR2: GTSNPN, SVGIG (reference sequence). The CDR3 has 11 amino acids. The CDR3 protein is CAWSGGEGYTF. In DNA form, the CDR3 reads TGTGCCTGGAGTGGGGGGGAGGGCTACACCTTC.

This rearrangement joins TRBV6-4 to TRBJ2-3; the match to TRBD1 covers 9 bases. The CDR3 has 14 amino acids. Unmatched junction bases numbered 5, after V lost 8 bases and J lost 2 bases. Germline V gene data show CDR1 as MRHNA and CDR2 as SNTAGT. The CDR3 is CASSQGATTDTQYF. The CDR3 DNA is TGTGCCAGCTCACAGGGGGCTACCACAGATACGCAGTATTTT.

The rearrangement links TRBV7-2 to TRBJ1-2; 8 bases align to TRBD1. Germline assignment: CDR1 SGHTA and CDR2 FQGNSA. This CDR3 spans 14 amino acids. With 0 bases clipped from V and 6 bases from J, the junction kept 3 bases outside the gene matches. CDR3 nucleotide sequence: TGTGCCAGCAGCTTAGCCGCCAGGGGGCATGGCTACACCTTC. Protein: CASSLAARGHGYTF. The variable domain in full, completed from reference TRBV7-2 and TRBJ1-2, reads GAGVSQSPSNKVTEKGKDVELRCDPISGHTALYWYRQSLGQGLEFLIYFQGNSAPDKSGLPSDRFSAERTGGSVSTLTIQRTQQEDSAVYLCASSLAARGHGYTFGSGTRLTVV.

This clone was recorded once. This CDR3 reads CASSLGLALTTADLFF. The CDR3 DNA reads TGTGCCAGCAGCTTAGGACTGGCGTTGACCACCGCCGATTTGTTTTTT. The chain links TRBV7-8 to TRBJ1-4; D is undetermined. The CDR3 sequence is 16 residues long. The V end lost 1 base, the J end lost 15 bases, and 24 bases lay between the germline ends. Germline CDR1 reads SGHVS; CDR2 reads FQNEAQ.

The chain recombines TRBV27 with TRBJ2-3; 15 bases agree with TRBD2. In germline, CDR1 is MNHEY, CDR2 SMNVEV (reference sequence). V lost 5 bases, J lost 5 bases, and 5 bases stayed unmatched. This CDR3 is 16 amino acids long. The CDR3 nucleotides are TGTGCCAGCAGTCCGGGACTAGCGGGAGGAATAGATACGCAGTATTTT. Translation: CASSPGLAGGIDTQYF.

The chain joins TRBV6-5 to TRBJ2-5; D uncertain. The V and J ends lost 0 bases and 3 bases respectively, with 11 bases between them. CDR3 size: 15 residues. CDR1 is MNHEY, CDR2 SVGAGI, per germline. CDR3 DNA sequence: TGTGCCAGCAGTTACTCGAATACAGCAGAAGAGACCCAGTACTTC. It is translated as CASSYSNTAEETQYF.

This sequence joins TRBV5-1 and TRBJ2-2; 10 nucleotides line up with TRBD1. J gave up 3 bases and V 0 bases, and 8 bases lay outside the gene matches. The germline gives CDR1 SGHRS, CDR2 YFSETQ. The CDR3 totals 18 residues. The CDR3 DNA is TGCGCCAGCAGCTTGGACCAGACAGGGGGCAGTGACACCGGGGAGCTGTTTTTT. Translation gives CASSLDQTGGSDTGELFF.

DNA for the CDR3: TGCGCCAGCAGACTCGGGACAGGGACCGCTGAAGCTTTCTTT. Encoded protein: CASRLGTGTAEAFF. V gene TRBV5-1 combines with J gene TRBJ1-1; 9 bases line up with TRBD1. Germline V gene lookup returns CDR1 SGHRS and CDR2 YFSETQ. CDR3 length: 14 residues. Trimming cost V 5 bases and J 6 bases; bases outside gene matches: 8.

The rearrangement links TRBV4-2 to TRBJ2-7, with 11 positions matching TRBD2. The trim removed 1 base at V and 0 bases at J, leaving 11 bases unmatched. The CDR3 contains 19 residues. Germline-derived CDR1 and CDR2 are LGHNA and YNFKEQ. CDR3 sequence (DNA): TGTGCCAGCAGCCAAGCGACCGGGACTAGCGGAACGAGCTCCTACGAGCAGTACTTC. The encoded protein is CASSQATGTSGTSSYEQYF.

The chain employs TRBV27 and TRBJ2-1; 9 nucleotides match TRBD2. Germline V gene sequence: CDR1 MNHEY, CDR2 SMNVEV (reference sequence). The trim removed 5 bases at V and 2 bases at J, leaving 4 bases unmatched. The CDR3 sequence is 15 residues long. Written as DNA, the CDR3 is TGTGCCAGCAGTCCGCTAGCGGGGACCTACAATGAGCAGTTCTTC. Translated, it gives CASSPLAGTYNEQFF.

Points on this clone: This sample includes further DNA sequences coding for the same CDR3. This chain uses TRBV6-1 with TRBJ2-1; 7 positions agree with TRBD1. Trimming took 6 bases from V and 7 from J; bases not matched to a gene: 0. CDR1 MNHNS and CDR2 SASEGT come from the germline V gene. The CDR3 runs 11 residues. The CDR3 sequence is CASRTGNEQFF. The CDR3 DNA follows: TGTGCCAGCAGGACAGGGAATGAGCAGTTCTTC.

The chain couples TRBV18 to TRBJ2-2; a weak D match, TRBD2 (5 bases). Trimming cost V 3 bases and J 0 bases, with 14 bases left between them. The CDR3 is 17 residues long. Germline values: CDR1 KGHSH, CDR2 LQKENI. CDR3 sequence reads: CASSPLSGSANTGELFF. In DNA form, the CDR3 reads TGTGCCAGCTCACCCCTAAGCGGATCAGCGAACACCGGGGAGCTGTTTTTT.

The J gene is TRBJ1-1, the V gene TRBV28; tentatively, D is TRBD1 (5 bases). V lost 5 bases, J lost 4 bases, and 14 bases lay in between. Germline V gene data show CDR1 as MDHEN and CDR2 as SYDVKM. CDR3 length: 14 amino acids. This chain's CDR3 is CASSLMTVLTEAFF. The DNA for the CDR3 is TGTGCCAGCAGTCTAATGACAGTACTCACTGAAGCTTTCTTT.

The chain uses TRBV29-1 and TRBJ2-7, with D possibly matching TRBD2 (5 bases). The CDR3 extends over 13 amino acids. Germline V lookup: CDR1 SQVTM, CDR2 ANQGSEA. Trimming stripped 0 bases from V and 7 bases from J, with 13 bases between. In DNA form, the CDR3 reads TGCAGCGTTGAAGACACGTGGGGAGAGGAGCAGTACTTC. It yields the protein CSVEDTWGEEQYF.

This clone was detected only once. In DNA form, the CDR3 reads TGCGCCAGCAGCCTGGGTGGCGGGAGCTACGAGCAGTACTTC. Translated: CASSLGGGSYEQYF. The chain joins TRBV10-2 to TRBJ2-7; 7 bases line up with TRBD2. V shed 6 bases, J shed 3 bases, and the junction held 8 bases outside the gene matches. Germline CDR1 is WSHSY and CDR2 is SAAADI. This CDR3 has 14 residues.

The chain couples TRBV2 to TRBJ2-1; D is ambiguous. This CDR3 contains 14 residues. The V gene's germline CDR1 is SNHLY and CDR2 FYNNEI. V dropped 6 bases and J dropped 1 base, with 10 bases sitting between them. The CDR3 loop reads CASRGLVSYNEQFF. In DNA, the CDR3 is TGTGCCAGCAGGGGTCTAGTGTCCTACAATGAGCAGTTCTTC.

The gene calls are TRBV19 and TRBJ2-1, with TRBD2 identical over 7 bases. With V trimmed by 10 bases and J by 7 bases, 13 bases remained unmatched. This CDR3 region has 14 residues. Per germline, CDR1 LNHDA and CDR2 SQIVND (reference sequence). Here the CDR3 DNA reads TGTGCCACCCGAAATCGGGGAGGGTTGAATGAGCAGTTCTTC. This codes for CATRNRGGLNEQFF.

This sequence joins TRBV9 and TRBJ2-3, with 16 bases identical to TRBD2. CDR1 is SGDLS and CDR2 is YYNGEE in the germline V gene. CDR3 size: 19 residues. The V gene end was trimmed by 0 bases and the J gene end by 5 bases; junction bases not matched to a gene: 9. CDR3 bases: TGTGCCAGCAGCGTAGAGGGAGGGACTAGCGGGAGGGCCGGAGATACGCAGTATTTT. Translating gives CASSVEGGTSGRAGDTQYF.

This sequence joins TRBV11-3 and TRBJ2-1; no reliable D call. The CDR3 has 15 residues. The germline V gene has CDR1 SGHNT and CDR2 YENEEA. V lost 1 base, J lost 0 bases, and 7 bases lay in between. The CDR3 here is CASSLALSSYNEQFF. In nucleotides, the CDR3 is TGTGCCAGCAGCTTAGCCTTGAGCTCCTACAATGAGCAGTTCTTC.

This sequence joins TRBV7-2 and TRBJ2-1; TRBD2 is a possible D gene (5 bases). This CDR3 spans 14 amino acids. With 5 bases removed from V and 0 bases from J, the gap between germline ends came to 8 bases. Germline CDR1 is SGHTA and CDR2 is FQGNSA. The CDR3 DNA reads as TGTGCCAGCAGCCAAGACTACTCCTACAATGAGCAGTTCTTC. Translation gives CASSQDYSYNEQFF.

The chain is built from TRBV29-1 and TRBJ2-1; no reliable D call. V was cut by 4 bases and J by 4 bases, with 2 bases left in between. Germline CDR1 SQVTM, CDR2 ANQGSEA. This CDR3 comprises 10 residues. DNA for the CDR3: TGCAGCGTTGCATACAATGAGCAGTTCTTC. This codes for CSVAYNEQFF.

Comments on this clone: The junction departs from the called germline gene at one end, perhaps through a read error. The genes are TRBV4-1 and TRBJ2-2, with a tentative D call TRBD1 (6 bases). The CDR3 consists of 16 residues. The V gene's germline CDR1 is MGHRA and CDR2 YSYEKL. CDR3 sequence (DNA): TGCGTCAGCAGCCAAGATTCGCCAGGGGTTACCGGGGAGCTGTTTTTT. This encodes CVSSQDSPGVTGELFF.

This rearrangement joins TRBV5-1 to TRBJ1-4, with a weak D call TRBD1 (6 bases). The germline CDR1 and CDR2 sequences are SGHRS and YFSETQ. The CDR3 is made up of 17 amino acids. V lost 1 base and J lost 1, with 14 bases in between. CDR3 sequence: CASSLQGIRLTNEKLFF. For the CDR3, the DNA is TGCGCCAGCAGCTTGCAGGGGATCAGGTTAACTAATGAAAAACTGTTTTTT.

The V call is TRBV27, the J call TRBJ2-7, with D uncertain. The germline V and J ends were trimmed by 1 base and 7 bases, with 14 bases remaining between them. Germline lookup yields CDR1 MNHEY and CDR2 SMNVEV (reference sequence). The CDR3 extends over 14 amino acids. CDR3 sequence (DNA): TGTGCCAGCAGTTTATTCCAACACCAGTGGGAGCAGTACTTC. It encodes CASSLFQHQWEQYF.

V and J are TRBV11-2 and TRBJ2-1; 7 positions agree with TRBD2. This CDR3 comprises 16 residues. V was clipped by 1 base and J by 2 bases; unmatched bases: 5. Per the germline V gene, CDR1 is SGHAT and CDR2 is FQNNGV. CDR3: CASSLGLAVTYNEQFF. DNA of the CDR3: TGTGCCAGCAGCTTAGGGCTAGCGGTTACCTACAATGAGCAGTTCTTC.

The rearrangement links TRBV11-2 to TRBJ2-7; 10 bases align to TRBD2. Unmatched junction bases numbered 6, after V lost 4 bases and J lost 6 bases. Germline V gene lookup returns CDR1 SGHAT and CDR2 FQNNGV. This CDR3 contains 14 residues. The CDR3 here is CASSSAGGQSEQYF. In DNA form, the CDR3 reads TGTGCCAGCAGCTCAGCGGGAGGGCAGTCCGAGCAGTACTTC.

A few counts support this clone. The rearrangement uses TRBV19 and TRBJ2-7; a possible D gene is TRBD1 (5 bases). The CDR3 runs to 14 residues. V lost 3 bases to trimming and J lost 3 bases, with 12 bases between them. The germline gives CDR1 LNHDA, CDR2 SQIVND (reference sequence). The CDR3 region is CASSMGRLGYEQYF. The CDR3 DNA sequence: TGTGCCAGTAGTATGGGGCGTCTAGGCTACGAGCAGTACTTC.

J is TRBJ1-2 and V is TRBV27; 8 bases are a match to TRBD1. The ends lost 6 bases at V and 4 bases at J; junction bases unmatched: 7. This CDR3 has 14 residues. Germline values: CDR1 MNHEY, CDR2 SMNVEV (reference sequence). The CDR3 DNA reads TGTGCCAGCAGCCTGACAGGGGTAGGCTATGGCTACACCTTC. Translated, it gives CASSLTGVGYGYTF.

The V and J genes are TRBV10-2 and TRBJ2-1; unclear D gene. CDR1 WSHSY and CDR2 SAAADI come from the germline V gene. CDR3 length equals 13 residues. Trimming cost V 4 bases and J 5 bases, with 9 bases left between them. As DNA, the CDR3 is TGCGCCAGCAGTGCGGCGGCCCACAATGAGCAGTTCTTC. Its protein is CASSAAAHNEQFF.

J is TRBJ1-5 and V is TRBV29-1; 7 bases match TRBD1. The CDR3 is 14 amino acids. Germline assignment: CDR1 SQVTM and CDR2 ANQGSEA. Germline trimming cut 6 bases from V and 7 bases from J; bases unmatched to any gene: 12. The CDR3 nucleotides are TGCAGCGTCACGACGACAGGGCTCCAACAGCCCCAGCATTTT. Protein sequence: CSVTTTGLQQPQHF.

This clone has just a few counts. In DNA form, the CDR3 reads TGTGCCAGCAAGAAAGACAGGGACAACACTGAAGCTTTCTTT. Translation gives CASKKDRDNTEAFF. This rearrangement joins TRBV2 to TRBJ1-1; 7 bases are shared with TRBD1. The germline V gene has CDR1 SNHLY and CDR2 FYNNEI. Trimming at V came to 7 bases and at J to 2 bases, leaving 7 bases not matched to a gene. This CDR3 is 14 amino acids long.